The 18 T cell receptor beta chains presented below share a single source sample, sequenced in a study of T cells in Graves' hyperthyroidism and ophthalmopathy (dated by TCRdb to the late 2010s). Receptors were amplified or captured by multiplex PCR. Data came from an Illumina HiSeq 2000. TCR beta CDR3 regions were amplified from RNA transcripts. For the first round of RT-PCR on the TCR CDR3, the HTBI primer set was used together with the Qiagen OneStep RT-PCR kit. TCRdb's own reprocessing of the public reads used fastp at Q25 and MiXCR and kept productive beta chains. Here each entry gathers all rows of one CDR3 protein and keeps the most common genes and DNA. For this sample the table gives more than 350,000 distinct CDR3 sequences, of which about 16% were detected only once. About 31% of the sample is held by the ten biggest clonotypes. The sample comprised blood. The origin of the receptors is a woman aged 30 to 39 with Graves' hyperthyroidism.

This clonotype has just a few counts. The V call is TRBV9, the J call TRBJ2-7; D ambiguous. Trimming left V 2 bases short and J 3 bases short, with 9 bases between. Germline-derived CDR1 and CDR2 are SGDLS and YYNGEE. This CDR3 contains 13 residues. CDR3 sequence reads: CASSVWTLYEQYF. The DNA of the CDR3 is TGTGCCAGCAGCGTCTGGACGCTCTACGAGCAGTACTTC. The full variable domain, completed using reference TRBV9 and TRBJ2-7, is DSGVTQTPKHLITATGQRVTLRCSPRSGDLSVYWYQQSLDQGLQFLIQYYNGEERAKGNILERFSAQQFPDLHSELNLSSLELGDSALYFCASSVWTLYEQYFGPGTRLTVT.

This clonotype showed up many times. This sequence joins TRBV11-2 and TRBJ2-7; D assignment may be TRBD1 or TRBD2 (5 bases each). The CDR3 runs to 15 residues. Germline-derived CDR1 and CDR2 are SGHAT and FQNNGV. V was shortened by 2 bases and J by 0 bases, with 11 bases between the two germline ends. The DNA for the CDR3 is TGTGCCAGCAGCTTAATCACAGGACTCTCCTACGAGCAGTACTTC. This translates into CASSLITGLSYEQYF.

This clonotype was picked up many times. V and J are TRBV2 and TRBJ2-3, with D possibly matching TRBD1 (6 bases). The V end was cut by 6 bases, the J end by 0 bases, with 13 bases between. Germline V gives CDR1 SNHLY, CDR2 FYNNEI. This CDR3 spans 15 amino acids. The CDR3 loop is CASRGAAWSTDTQYF. The DNA of the CDR3 is TGTGCCAGCAGGGGGGCGGCGTGGAGCACAGATACGCAGTATTTT.

This clonotype was seen a handful of times. In DNA, the CDR3 is TGTGCCAGCAGCAGCCGGGACGTGTCGCCGGGCGAGCAGTACTTC. It yields the protein CASSSRDVSPGEQYF. The rearrangement uses TRBV9 and TRBJ2-7; D may be TRBD1 or TRBD2 (5 bases each). CDR1 and CDR2 from the germline V gene are SGDLS and YYNGEE. This CDR3 spans 15 amino acids. The V and J ends lost 4 bases and 6 bases respectively, with 20 bases between them.

This clonotype was counted ten times or more. The V call is TRBV2, the J call TRBJ2-2; 8 bases fit TRBD2. This CDR3 comprises 16 residues. The germline V gene encodes CDR1 SNHLY and CDR2 FYNNEI. V lost 7 bases, J lost 7 bases, and 14 bases stayed unmatched. The CDR3 sequence is CASTDPTSGGVGELFF. The CDR3, as DNA: TGTGCCAGCACCGATCCTACTAGCGGAGGTGTCGGGGAGCTGTTTTTT.

This clonotype was recorded many times. J is TRBJ2-7 and V is TRBV12-3 or TRBV12-4, with a possible D match to TRBD1 (5 bases). V was pared by 4 bases and J by 1 base, with 11 bases between. CDR3 length: 14 residues. The CDR3 protein is CASSSSGISYEQYF. For the CDR3, the DNA is TGTGCCAGCAGTTCCTCAGGGATTTCCTACGAGCAGTACTTC.

This clonotype has ten or more counts. The chain is built from TRBV3-1 and TRBJ1-3; TRBD1 agrees at 11 bases. V lost 0 bases to trimming and J lost 4 bases; unmatched junction nucleotides: 5. The CDR3 spans 17 residues. Germline V gene data show CDR1 as LGHDT and CDR2 as YNNKEL (reference sequence). Here the CDR3 reads CASSQDLRTGGGNTIYF. CDR3 in DNA: TGTGCCAGCAGCCAAGATCTTCGGACAGGGGGCGGAAACACCATATATTTT. The variable domain in full, with the rest retrieved from reference TRBV3-1 and TRBJ1-3, is DTAVSQTPKYLVTQMGNDKSIKCEQNLGHDTMYWYKQDSKKFLKIMFSYNNKELIINETVPNRFSPKSPDKAHLNLHINSLELGDSAVYFCASSQDLRTGGGNTIYFGEGSWLTVV.

CDR3 coding DNA: TGTGCCAGTAGTGTACTAGCGGGAGGTACCAATGAGCAGTTCTTC. It translates to CASSVLAGGTNEQFF. The genes are TRBV19 and TRBJ2-1; 12 bases align to TRBD2. With 5 bases clipped from V and 6 bases from J, the junction kept 5 bases outside the gene matches. Germline V CDR1 and CDR2: LNHDA, SQIVND (reference sequence). The CDR3 is 15 residues long.

The rearrangement links TRBV18 to TRBJ2-1; 10 positions agree with TRBD1. Germline V CDR1 and CDR2: KGHSH, LQKENI. J was trimmed by 4 bases and V by 4 bases; bases with no gene match: 10. CDR3 length: 17 amino acids. This CDR3 reads CASSQAGPGQGYNEQFF. The DNA for the CDR3 is TGTGCCAGCTCACAGGCGGGACCGGGACAGGGGTACAATGAGCAGTTCTTC.

This clonotype was recorded at least ten times. The chain combines TRBV30 with TRBJ2-7, with D uncertain. There are 12 residues in the CDR3. Trimming cost V 4 bases and J 2 bases, with 9 bases left between them. Germline V gene lookup returns CDR1 GTSNPN and CDR2 SVGIG (reference sequence). As DNA, the CDR3 is TGTGCCTGGAATCGTACCCCCTACGAGCAGTACTTC. The encoded protein is CAWNRTPYEQYF. Full variable domain (rest looked up from reference TRBV30 and TRBJ2-7): SQTIHQWPATLVQPVGSPLSLECTVEGTSNPNLYWYRQAAGRGLQLLFYSVGIGQISSEVPQNLSASRPQDRQFILSSKKLLLSDSGFYLCAWNRTPYEQYFGPGTRLTVT.

In its sample, this clonotype was seen many times. V and J are TRBV27 and TRBJ2-7; D unclear. Germline V gives CDR1 MNHEY, CDR2 SMNVEV (reference sequence). The V and J ends lost 5 bases and 2 bases respectively, with 7 bases between them. CDR3 size: 12 residues. CDR3 DNA sequence: TGTGCCAGCAGTCCGAGGCCCTACGAGCAGTACTTC. Translating it yields CASSPRPYEQYF.

Of note for this clonotype: Possible read error: a much larger clone is one base away. This rearrangement joins TRBV20-1 to TRBJ2-2, with no clear D. The CDR3 totals 15 residues. Germline CDR1 DFQATT, CDR2 SNEGSKA (reference sequence). V shed 2 bases and J shed 2 bases, with 12 bases lying between them. The CDR3 loop is CSARPRAKNTGELFF. The CDR3 DNA follows: TGCAGTGCTAGACCCCGGGCCAAAAACACCGGGGAGCTGTTTTTT.

This clonotype was recorded a few times. V gene TRBV12-5 combines with J gene TRBJ1-4, with D perhaps matching TRBD1 (6 bases). The CDR3 sequence is 16 residues long. Germline V gives CDR1 LGHNT, CDR2 FRNRAP. V dropped 1 base and J dropped 5 bases, with 14 bases sitting between them. Here the CDR3 reads CASGLATQGRNEKLFF. The CDR3 bases are TGTGCTAGTGGTTTGGCGACACAGGGAAGAAATGAAAAACTGTTTTTT.

In this sample, this clonotype turned up many times. The chain combines TRBV2 with TRBJ2-3, with TRBD2 matching 10 bases. The CDR3 is 15 residues long. Unmatched junction bases numbered 8, after V lost 6 bases and J lost 5 bases. Per the germline V gene, CDR1 is SNHLY and CDR2 is FYNNEI. CDR3 coding DNA: TGTGCCAGCAGGGCCCTAGCGGGAGTGAGAGATACGCAGTATTTT. It is translated as CASRALAGVRDTQYF.

This clonotype was detected ten times or more. The rearrangement joins TRBV28 to TRBJ1-1; D unresolved. In germline, CDR1 is MDHEN, CDR2 SYDVKM. The CDR3 totals 12 residues. The V end was cut by 8 bases, the J end by 1 base, with 8 bases between. The CDR3 here is CASWDRNTEAFF. CDR3 nucleotide sequence: TGTGCCAGCTGGGATAGGAACACTGAAGCTTTCTTT.

This chain joins TRBV7-7 and TRBJ2-3; tentatively, D is TRBD1 (6 bases). The CDR3 spans 14 residues. The germline V gene encodes CDR1 SSHAT and CDR2 FNYEAQ (reference sequence). V lost 2 bases to trimming and J lost 4 bases, with 10 bases between them. The CDR3 sequence is CASSLSQGSDTQYF. CDR3 DNA: TGTGCCAGCAGCTTAAGCCAGGGGTCAGATACGCAGTATTTT.

This clonotype has a handful of counts. V gene TRBV7-8 combines with J gene TRBJ2-1, with 9 nucleotides matching TRBD2. Trimming took 5 bases from V and 6 from J; bases not matched to a gene: 11. The CDR3 consists of 16 residues. In germline, CDR1 is SGHVS, CDR2 FQNEAQ. This CDR3 is CASSNPREGHGNEQFF. The CDR3 nucleotides read TGTGCCAGCAGCAACCCGCGGGAGGGCCACGGCAATGAGCAGTTCTTC. Variable domain in full (rest from reference TRBV7-8 and TRBJ2-1): GAGVSQSPRYKVAKRGQDVALRCDPISGHVSLFWYQQALGQGPEFLTYFQNEAQLDKSGLPSDRFFAERPEGSVSTLKIQRTQQEDSAVYLCASSNPREGHGNEQFFGPGTRLTVL.

This clonotype occurred a few times. The chain couples TRBV5-6 to TRBJ1-1; D may be TRBD1 (5 bases). V lost 1 base and J lost 6, with 13 bases in between. The CDR3 spans 14 residues. Germline CDR1 and CDR2: SGHDT and YYEEEE. The CDR3 DNA follows: TGTGCCAGCAGCTTGATTGAGGGACGGGCTGAAGCTTTCTTT. Its translation: CASSLIEGRAEAFF.